Listed here are 8 T cell receptor gamma chains from one sample, sequenced in a study of intestinal T cells in coeliac disease (dated by TCRdb to between 2020 and 2021). Genomic DNA was extracted with the QIAamp DNA FFPE tissue kit from ten 5-um FFPE scrolls per case. Library construction relied on multiplex PCR. The instrument was an Ion Torrent PGM. The LymphoTrack kit, which has primers carrying Illumina adapters, was used to amplify TRG repertoires from roughly 220 ng of biopsy DNA. TCRdb recomputed clones from the public reads with CATT; identical DNA rows were then combined. This sample is represented by around 850 gamma-chain clones; approximately 49% of them were singletons. Less than 20% of the sample is taken by the ten largest. The sample taken for sequencing was a duodenal biopsy. These receptors all come from a human donor with celiac disease.

This clone has just one count. CDR3 coding DNA: TGTGCTGCGTGGGATTTAGTTAGTACTTATTATAAGAAACTCTTT. Amino acid sequence: CAAWDLVSTYYKKLF. This rearrangement joins TRGV10 to TRGJ1 or TRGJ2. TRGV10 is identified as an open reading frame with a role that is uncertain. The trim removed 8 bases at V and 3 bases at J, leaving 14 bases unmatched. CDR3 size: 15 residues.

This clone came up a few times. TCRdb's protein for this DNA is that of a much larger clone and differs from the translation at residue 13, likely a read error; the protein shown is the DNA translation. The J gene is TRGJP2, the V gene TRGV2. The CDR3 is made up of 16 amino acids. Germline V CDR1 and CDR2: EGSNGY, YDSYNSKV. CDR3 bases: TGTGCCACCTGGGACGGACACGGGAGTAGTGATTGGACCAAGACGTTT. Protein product: CATWDGHGSSDWTKTF.

The chain has TRGV2 and TRGJ1 or TRGJ2. Germline CDR1 reads EGSNGY; CDR2 reads YDSYNSKV. V was pared by 0 bases and J by 9 bases, with 5 bases of the junction left unmatched. The CDR3 length is 12 residues. In DNA, the CDR3 is TGTGCCACCTGGGACGGGGCGAGTAAGAAACTCTTT. It yields the protein CATWDGASKKLF.

Only a few counts were recorded for this clone. TCRdb attributes to this sequence the protein of a much larger clone, which differs from the DNA translation at residue 10; a read error is likely, and the protein displayed is translated from the DNA. The chain combines TRGV2 with TRGJP2. The CDR3 length is 15 residues. The germline gives CDR1 EGSNGY, CDR2 YDSYNSKV. The CDR3, as DNA: TGTGCCACCTGGGACGGGCTGAGTAGTGTTTGGATCAAGACGTTT. This translates into CATWDGLSSVWIKTF.

The sample holds a few counts of this clone. The likely explanation is a read error, given a far larger clone one base away. Other DNA variants within this sample encode the same CDR3. V is TRGV2 and J is TRGJP1. Germline CDR1 reads EGSNGY; CDR2 reads YDSYNSKV. The CDR3 covers 14 residues. The CDR3, as DNA: TGTGCCACCTGGGACGGGCGGACTGGCTGGTTCAAGATATTT. Translating gives CATWDGRTGWFKIF.

This clone was observed a few times. The chain links TRGV5 to TRGJ1 or TRGJ2. The CDR3 runs 12 residues. J was trimmed by 9 bases and V by 0 bases; bases with no gene match: 5. The germline V gene encodes CDR1 VINAFY and CDR2 YDVSNSKD. The CDR3 DNA reads as TGTGCCACCTGGGACAGGGCGTTTAAGAAACTCTTT. Its translation: CATWDRAFKKLF.

CDR3 in amino acids: CACWIRHVPSRITIYYYKKLF. In nucleotides, the CDR3 is TGTGCCTGCTGGATTAGGCACGTTCCAAGTCGGATAACCATTTATTATTATAAGAAACTCTTT. The chain has TRGV11 and TRGJ1 or TRGJ2. TRGV11 is noted as an ORF with a role that remains uncertain. CDR3 size: 21 residues. Trimming removed 0 bases from V and 2 bases from J; junction bases left unmatched: 22.

The chain has TRGV8 and TRGJP2. This CDR3 comprises 12 residues. The germline V gene has CDR1 VENAVY and CDR2 YDSYNSRV. CDR3 bases: TGTGCACCTGGGGATAGTGATTGGATCAAGACGTTT. Protein product: CAPGDSDWIKTF.